The clone carrying this TCR beta chain was observed a single time. Its specificity is unknown. The record originates from a study of cytomegalovirus exposure and HLA in healthy donors. Study context: Both the roughly 120 validation repertoires and the roughly 700 first-cohort repertoires used the same platform, as reported by a later analysis.

TCRdb's copy holds only in-frame clones and misses some; the assay was immunoSEQ multiplex PCR. The sample has under 250,000 clones, around 87% seen once; the top ten hold roughly 2%. Study conclusions and caveats: Cytomegalovirus-associated status was assigned to about 170 TCR beta chains. First-cohort TCR clusters tended to co-occur in the 130 or so validation repertoires, a later analysis found.

The sequence derives from a woman between 18 and 29 years old in good health and CMV-seropositive. The material sequenced was PBMCs.

In nucleotides, the CDR3 is TGCGCCAGCAGCCGTGGACTCGCGTTGCCAGGCGCTAACTATGGCTACACCTTC. Translating it yields CASSRGLALPGANYGYTF. The chain couples TRBV5-1 to TRBJ1-2, with D unresolved. V was clipped by 4 bases and J by 0 bases, with 22 bases between them. The CDR3 consists of 18 residues. Germline values: CDR1 SGHRS, CDR2 YFSETQ.